This TCR beta chain came from a study of shared clonotypes between healthy human individuals. Sequenced by immunoSEQ multiplex PCR; TCRdb stores in-frame clones only, minus some. This sample has over a million clones, with 65% to 80% found just once. Trimming took 7 bases from V and 3 from J, leaving 20 bases between them. The germline gives CDR1 SGHRS, CDR2 YFSETQ. This CDR3 spans 15 amino acids. Caucasian adults living in Nashville, Tennessee, provided all samples. J is TRBJ2-7 and V is TRBV5-1; maybe TRBD2 (5 bases). The specimen was memory CD4+ T cells sorted from blood. Specified subset: CD45RA-negative fraction. This receptor was taken from a man in his late teens or twenties in good health. CDR3 amino acids: CASGSGFGRDYEQYF. In nucleotides, the CDR3 is TGCGCCAGCGGCTCGGGGTTCGGACGCGACTACGAGCAGTACTTC. The entire variable domain, with the rest obtained from reference TRBV5-1 and TRBJ2-7, is as follows: KAGVTQTPRYLIKTRGQQVTLSCSPISGHRSVSWYQQTPGQGLQFLFEYFSETQRNKGNFPGRFSGRQFSNSRSEMNVSTLELGDSALYLCASGSGFGRDYEQYFGPGTRLTVT.